This T cell receptor (beta chain) was obtained from a study of response to subunit inactivated influenza vaccine. TCRdb ran MiXCR on the RT-PCR reads and lists one entry per CDR3 protein. The table includes around 470,000 distinct CDR3 sequences, around 7.7% detected once. The study, taken as a whole, reports: After each seasonal influenza vaccination, few new T cells are recruited, the authors suggested.

Only a few counts were recorded for this clonotype. Its antigen is still unknown. Germline-derived CDR1 and CDR2 are SQVTM and ANQGSEA. V lost 4 bases and J lost 2, with 9 bases in between. The length of the CDR3 is 12 residues. The starting material was PBMCs from blood, obtained less than 30 months after vaccination. The chain uses TRBV29-1 and TRBJ2-7; no reliable D call. The clonotype originates from a man aged 45 to 75 who received an inactivated influenza vaccine. In DNA form, the CDR3 reads TGCAGCGTTGTGAAAGATGCCTACGAGCAGTACTTC. Its protein is CSVVKDAYEQYF.